This T cell receptor (beta chain) was sequenced in a study of blood T cells in healthy people across ages (dated by TCRdb to about 2015). About the investigation overall: Template switching captured roughly one uniquely barcoded TCR beta cDNA molecule per two T cells in model experiments. Age-related changes in TCR beta repertoire diversity were measured in the study by deep sequencing normalized with unique cDNA molecular identifiers. The donors were split into four age groups: young (average 16 years), middle-aged (39), aged (roughly 65) and long-lived (roughly 77). The study analyzed two additional independent replicas of 1 million unique cDNA reads from the same blood draw for two donors, one aged 18 to 29 and one aged 80 or older. The paper's findings and limits, for the study overall: Because donor CMV infection status was unknown, age-related changes in expanded clonotypes were potentially confounded. The long-lived group showed more naive CD4+ T cells, fewer expanded clones and increased TCR diversity than the aged group, suggesting age selection. As age increased, observed TCR beta diversity per million T cells dropped in a roughly linear way, and a significant reduction was already evident by age 40. Estimates of total diversity based on one million sequenced T cells were considered lower bounds and underestimates. Bulk unsorted PBMC profiling prevented conclusive comparison of naive and antigen-experienced compartments. There was a strong correlation between observed TCR beta diversity and the percentage of naive T cells measured by flow cytometry.

The approximately 39 donors, aged about 6 to 95 years, were systemically healthy Caucasian individuals from Russia. Approximately 9.3 milliliters of peripheral blood were collected from each donor into EDTA-treated Vacutainer tubes. Ficoll-Paque density-gradient centrifugation was used to isolate PBMCs, with at least 7 million obtained per sample. Total RNA was extracted from PBMCs with Trizol reagent, with at least 5 micrograms obtained per sample. For every donor, an aliquot of PBMCs went through flow cytometry to measure the percentages of naive CD45RAhigh/CD27high T cells. The sample holds a few counts of this clonotype. It lacks a known antigen. No per-base quality is available; no much larger clone lies one base away. Receptor libraries were prepared by 5' RACE. The sequencer listed for this sample is Illumina HiSeq 2500. The second PCR ran for about 6 to 12 cycles and used a J-beta primer mix along with a sample-barcoded 5' primer. A unique molecular identifier was introduced onto each TCR beta cDNA molecule by a template-switch 5' adaptor carrying 12 random nucleotides. Each sample yielded at least 3 million CDR3-containing paired-end reads. All of the RNA was converted into first-strand cDNA using the Mint cDNA synthesis kit, with a TRBC-specific oligonucleotide serving as the primer. All cDNA was treated with uracil-DNA glycosylase and then went through a first 18-cycle PCR with the universal primers M1SS and BC2_uni_R. From the authors' description of their analysis: For normalization, 1 million high-quality reads, each with a distinct molecular identifier, were randomly selected from each sample. Reads sharing molecular identifiers were discarded rather than binned into consensus sequences. MiTCR, run with a Q25 quality threshold and the strictest error-elimination algorithm, handled CDR3 identification, clonotype clustering and error correction. A nonparametric unseen species model using Euler transformation provided a lower-bound estimate of total TCR beta diversity. TCRdb passed the public sequencing reads through fastp at Q25 and MiXCR, retaining productive beta sequences. Entries are consolidated by CDR3 protein sequence, retaining the most common genes and DNA. None of the V and J calls come from the authors' own analysis; TCRdb made them. Counted in this sample were 800,000 or so distinct CDR3 sequences; 20% to 25% of them appeared once. The ten largest clones represent roughly 3.8% of the sample.

This sample was shared with a second study, whose subject was T cells of mothers and their children. The second study, in turn, reports: Donors were nine systemically healthy Caucasian individuals: three mothers and their six children. cDNA synthesis consumed the entire amount of extracted RNA, loaded at around 1.5 ug RNA in each 15 ul reaction. In the second PCR, sample barcodes and 2-4 random nucleotides were introduced via the M1S primer. Over 9 million TCR beta CDR3 reads came from each mother, compared with millions of reads from each child. TCR recombination output is similarly shaped by thymic selection in related and unrelated pairs, with a minor effect exerted by inherited differences. Normalized repertoire overlap in related mother-child pairs was always slightly higher than in unrelated mother-child pairs, but the difference was never significant. With a sensitivity of approximately 96 clones per million clonotypes, no persistent microchimeric T cell clones were detected. The study used deep NGS to compare TCR beta repertoires of mothers and children, seeking features distinguishing related mother-child pairs from unrelated individuals. Mothers averaged around 40 +/- 4 years of age and children averaged around 10 +/- 4 years. After adapters were ligated using NEBNext reagents, the libraries underwent 100+100 nt paired-end sequencing on an Illumina HiSeq 2000. Mother and child libraries were prepared a month apart and sequenced in separate runs to prevent cross-contamination. For each donor, somewhere between about 450,000 and 2,100,000 distinct TCR beta clonotypes were identified. Naive TCR beta clonotypes were estimated from low-frequency clonotypes matched to each donor's FACS-determined naive share, without sorting.

The material sequenced was blood. The TCR sequence derives from a boy aged 5-17 years in good health.

In nucleotide form, the sequence is TGTGCCAGCAGGAGGAAAACAGCCCAAGAGACCCAGTACTTC. This translates into CASRRKTAQETQYF. The chain couples TRBV7-2 to TRBJ2-5; no D gene can be assigned with confidence. Via the germline V gene, CDR1 is SGHTA and CDR2 FQGNSA. V is reduced by 6 bases and J by 1 base, leaving a spacing of 12 bases between them. The CDR3 goes from the cysteine to the phenylalanine over 14 residues. Only the CDR3 DNA stays, 42 bases, in frame from base 1.